This T cell receptor (beta chain) was identified in a study of blood T cell repertoires in COVID-19. The wider study: Specimens from acute and convalescent COVID-19 originated in the United States, Italy and Spain.

Original processing notes: Counts of nucleated cells, estimated from reference gene primer amplification, were obtained. Using immunoSEQ multiplex PCR, the repertoire was profiled, and TCRdb retains in-frame clones only, with some absent. For V, J and clone size, that table is used; D and trimming come from the DNA. There are 300,000 to 350,000 clones in the sample; over 75% occur only once, and under 7% lies in the top ten. Germline CDR1 reads PRHDT; CDR2 reads FYEKMQ (reference sequence). CDR3 size: 17 residues. A word on this clone: The junction shows a germline mismatch at one end, possibly a read error.

The source is a woman in her 30s with COVID-19, enrolled during active disease. Source material: peripheral blood. The V gene is TRBV13, the J gene TRBJ2-2, with 12 nucleotides matching TRBD2. CDR3 coding DNA: TGTGCCAGCAGCCTAGGGACTAGCGGGCTTCACACCGGGGAGCTGTTTTTT. Amino acid sequence: CASSLGTSGLHTGELFF.